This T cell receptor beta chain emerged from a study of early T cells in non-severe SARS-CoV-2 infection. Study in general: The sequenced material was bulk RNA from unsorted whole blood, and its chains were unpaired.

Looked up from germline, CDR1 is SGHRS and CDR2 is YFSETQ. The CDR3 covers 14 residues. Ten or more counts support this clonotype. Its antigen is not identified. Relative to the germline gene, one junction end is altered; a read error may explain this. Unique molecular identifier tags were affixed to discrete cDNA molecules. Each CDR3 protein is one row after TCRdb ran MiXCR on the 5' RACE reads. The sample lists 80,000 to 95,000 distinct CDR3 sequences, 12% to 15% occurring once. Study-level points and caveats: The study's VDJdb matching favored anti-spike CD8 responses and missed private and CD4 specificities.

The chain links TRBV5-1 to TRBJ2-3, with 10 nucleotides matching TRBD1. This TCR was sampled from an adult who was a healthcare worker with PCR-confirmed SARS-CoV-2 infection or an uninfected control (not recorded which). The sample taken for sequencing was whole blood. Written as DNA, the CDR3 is TGCGCCAGCAGATTGGGACAGGGGACAGATACGCAGTATTTT. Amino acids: CASRLGQGTDTQYF.